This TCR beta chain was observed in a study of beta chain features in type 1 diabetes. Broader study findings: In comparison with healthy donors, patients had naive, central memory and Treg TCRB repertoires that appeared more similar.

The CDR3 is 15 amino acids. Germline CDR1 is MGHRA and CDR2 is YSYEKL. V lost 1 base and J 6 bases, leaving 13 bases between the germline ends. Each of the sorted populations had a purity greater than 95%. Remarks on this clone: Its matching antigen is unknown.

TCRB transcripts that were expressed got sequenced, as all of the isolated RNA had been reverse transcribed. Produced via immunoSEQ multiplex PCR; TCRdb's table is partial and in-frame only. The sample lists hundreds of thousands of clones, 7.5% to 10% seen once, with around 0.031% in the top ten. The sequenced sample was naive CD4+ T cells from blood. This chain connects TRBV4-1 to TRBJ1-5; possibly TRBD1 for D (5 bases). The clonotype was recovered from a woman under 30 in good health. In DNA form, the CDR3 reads TGCGCCAGCAGCCAAGCCTTCAGGGAAGGTCAGCCCCAGCATTTT. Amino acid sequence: CASSQAFREGQPQHF.